Following are 14 T cell receptor beta chains from one sample sequenced in a study of blood T cell repertoires in COVID-19. Profiled with immunoSEQ multiplex PCR; TCRdb holds only in-frame clones, not every one. The table shows 240,000 or so clones, with approximately 86% occurring only once. Material: PBMCs or T cells enriched from blood (not recorded which). These receptors were obtained from a woman in her forties with acute COVID-19.

The CDR3 reads CASSYTTGDGYNEQFF. As DNA, the CDR3 is TGTGCCAGCAGCTACACGACAGGCGACGGATACAATGAGCAGTTCTTC. This chain joins TRBV7-9 and TRBJ2-1; maybe TRBD1 (6 bases). Per the germline V gene, CDR1 is SEHNR and CDR2 is FQNEAQ (reference sequence). Trimming removed 4 bases from V and 4 bases from J, with 17 bases in between. The CDR3 covers 16 residues.

The V call is TRBV4-1, the J call TRBJ1-1; TRBD1 might be the D (6 bases). Between the trimmed V and J ends, which lost 2 bases and 8 bases, there was a span of 12 bases. The CDR3 runs 13 residues. The germline V gene encodes CDR1 MGHRA and CDR2 YSYEKL. The CDR3 coding sequence is TGCGCCAGCAGCCAACTTGAGGGGGAAGAAGCTTTCTTT. It translates to CASSQLEGEEAFF.

V usage is TRBV3-1 (or the pseudogene TRBV3-2) and J usage is TRBJ2-1; TRBD2 matches 10 bases. Germline CDR1 reads LGHDT; CDR2 reads YNNKEL (reference sequence). Trimming at V came to 2 bases and at J to 9 bases, leaving 7 bases not matched to a gene. The CDR3 totals 15 residues. CDR3 residues: CASSQSLLAGIEQFF. The CDR3 DNA follows: TGTGCCAGCAGCCAATCGCTACTAGCGGGAATTGAGCAGTTCTTC.

The chain links TRBV24-1 to TRBJ1-5; 7 positions agree with TRBD1. This CDR3 contains 14 residues. Losses at the gene ends were 8 bases for V and 2 bases for J; bases not matched to a gene: 5. CDR1 and CDR2 (germline): KGHDR, SFDVKD. The DNA for the CDR3 is TGTGCCACCACTTCAGGGGGTGGCAATCAGCCCCAGCATTTT. Translation: CATTSGGGNQPQHF.

The genes are TRBV7-6 and TRBJ2-1; D remains ambiguous. V was cut by 2 bases and J by 6 bases, with 5 bases left in between. Germline loops: CDR1 SGHVS, CDR2 FNYEAQ. The CDR3 length is 12 residues. In DNA, the CDR3 is TGTGCCAGCAGCTTATTCTCCAATGAGCAGTTCTTC. Amino acid sequence: CASSLFSNEQFF.

The V call is TRBV18, the J call TRBJ2-1; a possible D gene is TRBD2 (6 bases). Trimming removed 4 bases at V and 9 bases at J, with 16 bases between. The CDR3 sequence is 14 residues long. Per the germline V gene, CDR1 is KGHSH and CDR2 is LQKENI. CDR3 sequence (DNA): TGTGCCAGCTCACTACAGAGACTAGAAGGTGAGCAGTTCTTC. This codes for CASSLQRLEGEQFF.

The CDR3 region has the DNA TGTGCCAGCAGCTCGACAGGGACTTCAGAAAAACTGTTTTTT. Translated, it gives CASSSTGTSEKLFF. The chain links TRBV7-9 to TRBJ1-4; 7 bases are shared with TRBD1. Unmatched junction bases numbered 7, after V lost 4 bases and J lost 8 bases. CDR1 SEHNR and CDR2 FQNEAQ come from the germline V gene (reference sequence). The CDR3 spans 14 residues.

The J gene is TRBJ2-7, the V gene TRBV4-2; 7 positions agree with TRBD2. V was pared by 1 base and J by 2 bases, with 8 bases of the junction left unmatched. The CDR3 has 16 residues. The V gene's germline CDR1 is LGHNA and CDR2 YNFKEQ. The CDR3 nucleotides read TGTGCCAGCAGCCAAGCCGGGACTACCCCCACCTACGAGCAGTACTTC. Encoded protein: CASSQAGTTPTYEQYF.

The CDR3 DNA is TGTGCCAGCAGTATGACGGGGGGCACTGAAGCTTTCTTT. Its protein is CASSMTGGTEAFF. The rearrangement links TRBV6-5 to TRBJ1-1; weak D call: TRBD1 (5 bases). The CDR3 is 13 amino acids. From germline, CDR1 is MNHEY and CDR2 SVGAGI. The germline V and J ends were trimmed by 5 bases and 4 bases, with 11 bases remaining between them.

The V gene is TRBV19, the J gene TRBJ1-5; 7 bases are shared with TRBD1. Trimming cost V 8 bases and J 2 bases; bases outside gene matches: 9. The CDR3 consists of 15 residues. Germline values: CDR1 LNHDA, CDR2 SQIVND (reference sequence). Here the CDR3 reads CASEEDRVGNQPQHF. DNA of the CDR3: TGTGCCAGTGAAGAAGACAGGGTAGGCAATCAGCCCCAGCATTTT.

The V and J genes are TRBV5-4 and TRBJ2-5, with TRBD2 as a possible D gene (5 bases). Germline-derived CDR1 and CDR2 are SGHNT and YYREEE (reference sequence). Deletions cut 0 bases from V and 1 base from J, with 7 bases between. The CDR3 has 14 amino acids. CDR3 protein: CASSLVGVQETQYF. DNA for the CDR3: TGTGCCAGCAGCTTGGTCGGGGTCCAAGAGACCCAGTACTTC.

The CDR3 spells CASSQDAKGVSTDTQYF. The CDR3 region has the DNA TGCGCCAGCAGCCAAGATGCAAAAGGGGTTAGCACAGATACGCAGTATTTT. This rearrangement joins TRBV4-1 to TRBJ2-3; a possible D gene is TRBD1 (5 bases). The CDR3 totals 17 residues. Trimming pared 0 bases from V and 0 bases from J, leaving 13 bases between. Germline values: CDR1 MGHRA, CDR2 YSYEKL.

V is TRBV28 and J is TRBJ2-7; 9 bases align to TRBD1. The CDR3 sequence is 13 residues long. CDR1 is MDHEN, CDR2 SYDVKM, per germline. With V trimmed by 3 bases and J by 8 bases, 5 bases remained unmatched. The CDR3 loop reads CASSFGTGSKQYF. CDR3 DNA: TGTGCCAGCAGTTTTGGGACAGGGAGTAAGCAGTACTTC. The full variable domain, completed using reference TRBV28 and TRBJ2-7, is DVKVTQSSRYLVKRTGEKVFLECVQDMDHENMFWYRQDPGLGLRLIYFSYDVKMKEKGDIPEGYSVSREKKERFSLILESASTNQTSMYLCASSFGTGSKQYFGPGTRLTVT.

The CDR3 region has the DNA TGTGCCAGCAGCCAATCGGAGTTGCGGGTGTCTCTTCCCAACTACGAGCAGTACTTC. Amino acid sequence: CASSQSELRVSLPNYEQYF. The chain links TRBV14 to TRBJ2-7, with D possibly being TRBD2 (5 bases). V lost 2 bases, J lost 3 bases, and 26 bases lay in between. This CDR3 is 19 amino acids long. Germline-derived CDR1 and CDR2 are SGHDN and FVKESK.